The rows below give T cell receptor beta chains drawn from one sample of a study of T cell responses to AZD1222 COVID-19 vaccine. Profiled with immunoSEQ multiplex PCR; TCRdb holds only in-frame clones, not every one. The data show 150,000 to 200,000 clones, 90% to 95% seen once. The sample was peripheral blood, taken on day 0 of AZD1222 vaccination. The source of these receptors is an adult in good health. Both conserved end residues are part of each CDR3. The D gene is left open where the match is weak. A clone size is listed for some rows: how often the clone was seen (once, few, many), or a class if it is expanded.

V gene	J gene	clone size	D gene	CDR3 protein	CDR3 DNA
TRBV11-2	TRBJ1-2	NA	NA	CASSLDRYGYTF	TGTGCCAGCAGCTTAGATCGCTATGGCTACACCTTC
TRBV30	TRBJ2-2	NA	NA	CAWRPTYTGELFF	TGTGCCTGGAGGCCCACATACACCGGGGAGCTGTTTTTT
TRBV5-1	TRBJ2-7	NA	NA	CASSLGQYEQYF	TGCGCCAGCAGCTTGGGGCAATACGAGCAGTACTTC
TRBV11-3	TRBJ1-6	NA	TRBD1	CASSSGTGANSPLHF	TGTGCCAGCAGCTCAGGGACAGGGGCTAATTCACCCCTCCACTTT
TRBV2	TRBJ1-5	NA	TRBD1	CATRTGGNQPQHF	TGTGCCACCCGCACAGGGGGCAATCAGCCCCAGCATTTT
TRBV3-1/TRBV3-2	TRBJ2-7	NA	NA	CASSQVGYEQYF	TGTGCCAGCAGCCAAGTTGGTTACGAGCAGTACTTC
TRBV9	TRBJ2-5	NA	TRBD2	CASSGGTRAGEETQYF	TGTGCCAGCAGCGGGGGGACTAGGGCGGGAGAAGAGACCCAGTACTTC
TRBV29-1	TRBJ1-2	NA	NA	CSVLQGQENYGYTF	TGCAGCGTGCTACAAGGGCAGGAGAACTATGGCTACACCTTC
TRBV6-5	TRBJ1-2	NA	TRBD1	CASSYPKGTGQGYTF	TGTGCCAGCAGTTACCCGAAGGGGACAGGCCAAGGCTACACCTTC
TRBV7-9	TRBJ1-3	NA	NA	CASSKGGGLSNTIYF	TGTGCCAGCTCCAAGGGCGGGGGTTTGTCAAACACCATATATTTT
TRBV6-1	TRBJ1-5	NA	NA	CASSEAEASQYSNQPQHF	TGTGCCAGCAGTGAAGCGGAGGCTTCACAGTATAGCAATCAGCCCCAGCATTTT
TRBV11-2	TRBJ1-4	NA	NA	CASSLDSGGGEKLFF	TGTGCCAGCAGCTTAGACTCAGGAGGCGGGGAAAAACTGTTTTTT
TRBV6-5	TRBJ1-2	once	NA	CATLPKGNIGYGYTF	TGTGCCACCCTTCCGAAAGGAAATATTGGATATGGCTACACCTTC
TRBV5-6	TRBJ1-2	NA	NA	CASSYGTLANYGYTF	TGTGCCAGCAGCTACGGGACCCTTGCTAACTATGGCTACACCTTC
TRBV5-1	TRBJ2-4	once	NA	CASSSTSVAKNIQYF	TGCGCCAGCAGCTCAACCTCCGTAGCCAAAAACATTCAGTACTTC
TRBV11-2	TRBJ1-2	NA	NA	CASSLPESAYGYTF	TGTGCCAGCAGCTTACCCGAGTCGGCCTATGGCTACACCTTC
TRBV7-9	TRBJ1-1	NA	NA	CASKDGLNTEAFF	TGTGCCAGCAAGGACGGACTGAACACTGAAGCTTTCTTT
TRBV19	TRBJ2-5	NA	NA	CASSAMDPLGTQYF	TGTGCCAGTAGTGCGATGGACCCTTTAGGGACCCAGTACTTC
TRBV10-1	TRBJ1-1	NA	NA	CASSESNRAAFF	TGCGCCAGCAGTGAGTCGAACAGGGCAGCTTTCTTT
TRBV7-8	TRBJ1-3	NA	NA	CASSLGRNSGNTIYF	TGTGCCAGCAGCTTAGGGAGGAACTCTGGAAACACCATATATTTT
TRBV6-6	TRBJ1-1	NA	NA	CASSFDRNTEAFF	TGTGCCAGCAGCTTTGACAGGAACACTGAAGCTTTCTTT
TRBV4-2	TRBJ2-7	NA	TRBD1	CASSPGTGVHEQYF	TGTGCCAGCAGCCCCGGGACAGGGGTCCACGAGCAGTACTTC
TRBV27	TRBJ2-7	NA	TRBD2	CASRIAGGPGEQYF	TGTGCCAGCAGGATAGCGGGAGGGCCTGGTGAGCAGTACTTC
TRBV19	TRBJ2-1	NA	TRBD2	CASTLGTSGRGEQFF	TGTGCCAGTACCTTGGGTACTAGCGGGAGAGGTGAGCAGTTCTTC
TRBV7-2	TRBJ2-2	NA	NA	CASSLDLGSGELFF	TGTGCCAGCAGCTTAGACTTGGGCTCCGGGGAGCTGTTTTTT
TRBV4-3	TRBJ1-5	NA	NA	CASSQESGNQPQHF	TGCGCCAGCAGCCAAGAATCAGGTAATCAGCCCCAGCATTTT
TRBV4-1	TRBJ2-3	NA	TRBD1	CASSQWTGVGTDTQYF	TGCGCCAGCAGCCAATGGACAGGGGTTGGCACAGATACGCAGTATTTT
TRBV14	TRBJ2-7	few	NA	CASSREASYEQYF	TGTGCCAGCAGCCGGGAGGCTTCCTACGAGCAGTACTTC